The clone carrying this T cell receptor beta chain was counted at least ten times. Antigen specificity is unknown. The record originates from a study of T cells after yellow fever vaccination. Findings of the study overall: Clones that expanded after primary vaccination mostly reappeared after the booster (just over 95% CD4, 70% to 90% CD8). Weaker in magnitude, the secondary response showed a faster peak on day 5 versus 15.

The V segment lost 5 bases and the J segment 3 bases; nucleotides outside the gene matches: 6. The CDR3 covers 15 residues. UMIs were added to TCR cDNA along with a universal primer site when it was made by 5'RACE template switching. A single record per CDR3 protein comes from TCRdb applying MiXCR to the 5' RACE reads. The sample contains around 100,000 distinct CDR3 sequences, more than 7.5% of which appear only once. The TCR was taken from a man aged 25 to 40 who received the YFV17D yellow fever vaccine. This sequence joins TRBV12-3 or TRBV12-4 and TRBJ2-1, with 8 nucleotides matching TRBD2. The sequencing here drew on CD8+ T cells sorted from PBMCs, taken 45 days after the yellow fever booster vaccination. CDR3 sequence (DNA): TGTGCCAGCAGTCCGGTCGCGGGAGGCTACAATGAGCAGTTCTTC. It is translated as CASSPVAGGYNEQFF.